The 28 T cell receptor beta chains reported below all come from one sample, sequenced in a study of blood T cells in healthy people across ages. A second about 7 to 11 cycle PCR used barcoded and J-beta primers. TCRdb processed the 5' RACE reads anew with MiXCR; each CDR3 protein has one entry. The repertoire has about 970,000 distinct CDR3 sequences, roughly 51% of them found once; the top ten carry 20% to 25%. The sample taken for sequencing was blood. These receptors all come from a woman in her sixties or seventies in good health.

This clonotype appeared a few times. CDR3 protein: CSVEVGIYEQYF. As DNA, the CDR3 is TGCAGCGTTGAAGTTGGGATCTACGAGCAGTACTTC. This chain connects TRBV29-1 to TRBJ2-7; D is uncertain. V lost 1 base to trimming and J lost 3 bases, with 7 bases between them. Germline-derived CDR1 and CDR2 are SQVTM and ANQGSEA. CDR3 length: 12 residues.

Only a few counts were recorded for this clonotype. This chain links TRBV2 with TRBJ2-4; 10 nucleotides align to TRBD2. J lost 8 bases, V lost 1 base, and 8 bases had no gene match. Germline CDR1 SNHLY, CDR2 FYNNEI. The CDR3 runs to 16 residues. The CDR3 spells CASSEEVGLAEDIQYF. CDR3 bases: TGTGCCAGCAGTGAAGAGGTAGGACTAGCGGAAGACATTCAGTACTTC.

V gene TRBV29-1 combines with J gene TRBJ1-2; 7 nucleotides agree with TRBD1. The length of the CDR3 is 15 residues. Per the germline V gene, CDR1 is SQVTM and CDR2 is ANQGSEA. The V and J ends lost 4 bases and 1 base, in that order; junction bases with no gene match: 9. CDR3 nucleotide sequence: TGCAGCGTTGCCCTCACGGGACAGTTTAACTATGGCTACACCTTC. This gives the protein CSVALTGQFNYGYTF. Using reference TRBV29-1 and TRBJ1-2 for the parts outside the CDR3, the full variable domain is SAVISQKPSRDICQRGTSLTIQCQVDSQVTMMFWYRQQPGQSLTLIATANQGSEATYESGFVIDKFPISRPNLTFSTLTVSNMSPEDSSIYLCSVALTGQFNYGYTFGSGTRLTVV.

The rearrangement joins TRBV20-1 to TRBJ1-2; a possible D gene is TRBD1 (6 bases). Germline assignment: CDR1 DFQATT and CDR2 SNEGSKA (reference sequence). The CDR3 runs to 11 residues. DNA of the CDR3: TGCAGAGTCAGGGGCGACTATGGCTACACCTTC. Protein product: CRVRGDYGYTF.

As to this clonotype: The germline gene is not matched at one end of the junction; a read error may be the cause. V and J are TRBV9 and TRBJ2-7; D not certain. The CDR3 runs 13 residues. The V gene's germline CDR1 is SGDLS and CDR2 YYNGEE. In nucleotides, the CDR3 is TGTGCCATCAGCGCCCAACTCCAAAACGAGCAGTACTTC. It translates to CAISAQLQNEQYF. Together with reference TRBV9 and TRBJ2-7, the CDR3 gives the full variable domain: DSGVTQTPKHLITATGQRVTLRCSPRSGDLSVYWYQQSLDQGLQFLIQYYNGEERAKGNILERFSAQQFPDLHSELNLSSLELGDSALYFCAISAQLQNEQYFGPGTRLTVT.

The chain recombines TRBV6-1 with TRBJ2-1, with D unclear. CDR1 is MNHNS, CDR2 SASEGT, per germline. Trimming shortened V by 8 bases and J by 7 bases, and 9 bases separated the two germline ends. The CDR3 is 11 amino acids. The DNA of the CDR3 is TGTGCCAGCCTGTGGTTGAATGAGCAGTTCTTC. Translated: CASLWLNEQFF.

This chain's CDR3 is CAWSEAREYGYTF. CDR3 nucleotide sequence: TGTGCCTGGAGTGAAGCAAGGGAATATGGCTACACCTTC. The chain has TRBV30 and TRBJ1-2; D is uncertain. Between the trimmed V and J ends, which lost 1 base and 5 bases, there was a span of 11 bases. CDR1 is GTSNPN, CDR2 SVGIG, per germline (reference sequence). CDR3 length: 13 residues.

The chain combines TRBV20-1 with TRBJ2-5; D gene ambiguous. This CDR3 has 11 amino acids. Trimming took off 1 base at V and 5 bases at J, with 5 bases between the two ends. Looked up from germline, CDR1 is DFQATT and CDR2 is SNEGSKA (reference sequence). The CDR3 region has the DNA TGCAGTGCTAGAGTCGTGGAGACCCAGTACTTC. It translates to CSARVVETQYF.

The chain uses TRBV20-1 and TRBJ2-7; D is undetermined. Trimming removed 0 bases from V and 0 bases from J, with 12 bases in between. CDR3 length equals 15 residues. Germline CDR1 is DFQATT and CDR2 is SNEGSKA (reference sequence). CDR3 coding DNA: TGCAGTGCTAGAGATCAGAGATCCTCCTCCTACGAGCAGTACTTC. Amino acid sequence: CSARDQRSSSYEQYF.

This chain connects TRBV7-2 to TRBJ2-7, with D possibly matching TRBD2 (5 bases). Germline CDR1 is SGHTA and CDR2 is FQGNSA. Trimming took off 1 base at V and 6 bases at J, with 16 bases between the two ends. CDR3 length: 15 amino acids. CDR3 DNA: TGTGCCAGCAGCTTAGTGGTAAGGAGGTTATCCGAGCAGTACTTC. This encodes CASSLVVRRLSEQYF. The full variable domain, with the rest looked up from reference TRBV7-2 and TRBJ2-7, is GAGVSQSPSNKVTEKGKDVELRCDPISGHTALYWYRQSLGQGLEFLIYFQGNSAPDKSGLPSDRFSAERTGGSVSTLTIQRTQQEDSAVYLCASSLVVRRLSEQYFGPGTRLTVT.

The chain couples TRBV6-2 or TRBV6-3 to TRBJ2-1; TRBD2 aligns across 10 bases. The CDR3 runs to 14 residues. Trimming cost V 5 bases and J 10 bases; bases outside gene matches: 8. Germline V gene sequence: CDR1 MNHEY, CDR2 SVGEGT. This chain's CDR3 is CASSSGRAFWEQFF. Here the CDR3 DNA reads TGTGCCAGCAGTAGCGGGAGGGCCTTTTGGGAGCAGTTCTTC.

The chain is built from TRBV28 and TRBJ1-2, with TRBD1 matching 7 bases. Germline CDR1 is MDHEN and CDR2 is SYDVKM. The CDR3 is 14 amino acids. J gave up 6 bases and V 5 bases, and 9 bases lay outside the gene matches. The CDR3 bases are TGTGCCAGCAGTCTAGGGGGCTCGGACCATGGCTACACCTTC. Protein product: CASSLGGSDHGYTF.

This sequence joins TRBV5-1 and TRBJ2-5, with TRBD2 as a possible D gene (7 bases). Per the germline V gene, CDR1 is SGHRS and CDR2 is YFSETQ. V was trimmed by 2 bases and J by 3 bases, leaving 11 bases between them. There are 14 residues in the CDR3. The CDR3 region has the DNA TGCGCCAGCAGCTTTGCGGGGGCGGAAGAGACCCAGTACTTC. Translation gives CASSFAGAEETQYF.

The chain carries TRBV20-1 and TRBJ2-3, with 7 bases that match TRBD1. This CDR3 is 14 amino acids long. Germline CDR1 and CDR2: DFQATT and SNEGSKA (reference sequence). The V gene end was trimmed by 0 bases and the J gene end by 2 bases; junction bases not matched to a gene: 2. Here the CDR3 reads CSARDRGYTDTQYF. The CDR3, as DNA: TGCAGTGCTAGAGACAGGGGGTACACAGATACGCAGTATTTT.

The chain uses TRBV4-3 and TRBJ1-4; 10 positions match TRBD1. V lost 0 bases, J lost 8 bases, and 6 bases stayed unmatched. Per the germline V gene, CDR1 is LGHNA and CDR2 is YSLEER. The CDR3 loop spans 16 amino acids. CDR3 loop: CASSQDTGTGVEKLFF. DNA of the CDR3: TGCGCCAGCAGCCAAGACACCGGGACAGGGGTAGAAAAACTGTTTTTT.

The CDR3 nucleotides read TGCAGTGCTAGAGTGGGACAGGGAAATTCACCCCTCCACTTT. Its translation: CSARVGQGNSPLHF. The chain has TRBV20-1 and TRBJ1-6, with 9 bases matching TRBD1. The CDR3 runs to 14 residues. CDR1 is DFQATT, CDR2 SNEGSKA, per germline (reference sequence). V was clipped by 1 base and J by 7 bases; unmatched bases: 2.

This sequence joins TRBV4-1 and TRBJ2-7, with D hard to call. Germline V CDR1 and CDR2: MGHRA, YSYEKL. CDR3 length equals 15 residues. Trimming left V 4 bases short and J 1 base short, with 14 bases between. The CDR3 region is CASSLIADASYEQYF. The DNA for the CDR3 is TGCGCCAGCAGCCTAATCGCGGACGCGTCCTACGAGCAGTACTTC.

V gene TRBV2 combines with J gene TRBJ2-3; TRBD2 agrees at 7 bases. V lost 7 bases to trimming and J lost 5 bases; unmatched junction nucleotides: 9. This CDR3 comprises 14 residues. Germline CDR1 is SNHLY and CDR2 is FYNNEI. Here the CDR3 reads CASKRTSVVDTQYF. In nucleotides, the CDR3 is TGTGCCAGCAAGCGGACTAGTGTTGTAGATACGCAGTATTTT.

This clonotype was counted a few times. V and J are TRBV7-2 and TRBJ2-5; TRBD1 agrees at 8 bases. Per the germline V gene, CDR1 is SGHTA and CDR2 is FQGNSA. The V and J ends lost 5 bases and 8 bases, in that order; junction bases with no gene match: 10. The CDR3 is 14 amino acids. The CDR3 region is CASSPSRTGNTQYF. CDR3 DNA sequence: TGTGCCAGCAGCCCCTCCCGGACAGGGAACACCCAGTACTTC.

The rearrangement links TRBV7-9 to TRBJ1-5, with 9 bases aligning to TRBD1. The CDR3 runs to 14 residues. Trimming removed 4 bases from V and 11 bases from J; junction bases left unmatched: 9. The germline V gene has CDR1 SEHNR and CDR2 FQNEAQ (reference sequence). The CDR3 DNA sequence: TGTGCCAGCAGCTCCCCGGGACAGGGATCGGCCCAGCATTTT. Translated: CASSSPGQGSAQHF.

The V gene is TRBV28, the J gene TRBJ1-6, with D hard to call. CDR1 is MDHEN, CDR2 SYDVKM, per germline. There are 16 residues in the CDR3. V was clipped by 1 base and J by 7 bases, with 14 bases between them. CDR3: CASSLLRYITNSPLHF. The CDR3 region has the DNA TGTGCCAGCAGTTTATTACGCTATATTACGAATTCACCCCTCCACTTT.

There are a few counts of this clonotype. In DNA form, the CDR3 reads TGTGCCAGCAGTTTAGAGGTACTAGGGGGAGCCAAAAACATTCAGTACTTC. This gives the protein CASSLEVLGGAKNIQYF. The chain employs TRBV12-3 or TRBV12-4 and TRBJ2-4; D might be TRBD1 (6 bases). The CDR3 has 17 residues. Trimming left V 1 base short and J 0 bases short, with 13 bases between.

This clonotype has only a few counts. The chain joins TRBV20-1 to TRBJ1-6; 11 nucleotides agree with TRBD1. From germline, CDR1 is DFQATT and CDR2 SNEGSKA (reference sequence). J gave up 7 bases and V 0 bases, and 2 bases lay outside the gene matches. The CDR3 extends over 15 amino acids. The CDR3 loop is CSARDGTGGNSPLHF. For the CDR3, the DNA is TGCAGTGCTAGAGATGGGACAGGGGGGAATTCACCCCTCCACTTT.

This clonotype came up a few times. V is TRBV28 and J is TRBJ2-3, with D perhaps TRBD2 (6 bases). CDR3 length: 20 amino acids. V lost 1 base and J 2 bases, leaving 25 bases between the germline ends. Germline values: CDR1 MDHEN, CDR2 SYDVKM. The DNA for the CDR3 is TGTGCCAGCAGTTTATCCATCGGGTTTTCGGTCCGGCGGGACACAGATACGCAGTATTTT. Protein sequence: CASSLSIGFSVRRDTDTQYF.

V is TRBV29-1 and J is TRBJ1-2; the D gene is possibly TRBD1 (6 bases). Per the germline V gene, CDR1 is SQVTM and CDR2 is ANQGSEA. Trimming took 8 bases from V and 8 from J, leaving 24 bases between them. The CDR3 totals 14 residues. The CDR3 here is CSSRGTGSSGGYTF. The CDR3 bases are TGCAGCTCCAGAGGCACAGGGAGTTCTGGCGGCTACACCTTC. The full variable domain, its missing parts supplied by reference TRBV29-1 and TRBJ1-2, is SAVISQKPSRDICQRGTSLTIQCQVDSQVTMMFWYRQQPGQSLTLIATANQGSEATYESGFVIDKFPISRPNLTFSTLTVSNMSPEDSSIYLCSSRGTGSSGGYTFGSGTRLTVV.

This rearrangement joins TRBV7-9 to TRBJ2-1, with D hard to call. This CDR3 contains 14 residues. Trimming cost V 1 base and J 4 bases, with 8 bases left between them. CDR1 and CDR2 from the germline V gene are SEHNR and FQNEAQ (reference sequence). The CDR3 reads CASSLELDYNEQFF. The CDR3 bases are TGTGCCAGCAGCTTAGAGCTAGATTACAATGAGCAGTTCTTC.

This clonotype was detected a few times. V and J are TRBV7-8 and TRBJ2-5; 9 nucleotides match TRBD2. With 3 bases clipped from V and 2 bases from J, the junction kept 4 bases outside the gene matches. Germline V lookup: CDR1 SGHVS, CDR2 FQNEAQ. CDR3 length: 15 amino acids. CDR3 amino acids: CASSFWAGGQETQYF. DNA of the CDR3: TGTGCCAGCAGCTTTTGGGCGGGAGGGCAAGAGACCCAGTACTTC.

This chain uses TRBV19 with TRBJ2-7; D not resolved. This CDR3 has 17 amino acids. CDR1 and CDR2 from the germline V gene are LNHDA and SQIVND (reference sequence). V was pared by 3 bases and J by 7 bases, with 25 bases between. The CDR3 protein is CASSIMGGTISYNEQYF. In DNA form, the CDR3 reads TGTGCCAGTAGTATTATGGGCGGAACGATCTCCTACAATGAGCAGTACTTC.